These T cell receptor beta chains were read from a single sample in a study of blood T cells in healthy people across ages. TCRdb re-analysed the 5' RACE reads in MiXCR, keeping a single row per CDR3 protein. The table includes 450,000 to 700,000 distinct CDR3 sequences, 27% detected once. The sequenced sample was blood. These receptors all stem from a woman aged 70-85 years in good health. CDR3s include the opening cysteine and the closing phenylalanine or tryptophan. A D gene is named only where the DNA matches it firmly. Not every row has a clone size; where given, it reads once, few, many or a size class.

v_gene	j_gene	abundance	d_gene	CDR3nt	CDR3aa
TRBV7-9	TRBJ1-6	-	-	TGTGCCAGCAGTAACAACAGGGCGGGAATTCGGCCCCTCCACTTT	CASSNNRAGIRPLHF
TRBV7-2	TRBJ2-3	-	TRBD1	TGTGCCAGCAGCCCCGGACAGGTGACACTCGGTACGCAGTATTTT	CASSPGQVTLGTQYF
TRBV20-1	TRBJ2-4	-	-	TGCAGTGCTCGGCAGGGAGGCATTCAGTACTTC	CSARQGGIQYF
TRBV6-2/TRBV6-3	TRBJ1-3	few	-	TGTGCCAGCAGACCATCGACAGGAACCGTCTCTGGAAACACCATATATTTT	CASRPSTGTVSGNTIYF
TRBV20-1	TRBJ2-1	-	TRBD2	TGCAGTGCTAGTGAACCAGCGGGGGACAATGAGCAGTTCTTC	CSASEPAGDNEQFF
TRBV6-1	TRBJ2-5	once	TRBD2	TGTGCCAGCAGAGGCGGGGGGGCTGGTGAAGAGATCCAGTACTTC	CASRGGGAGEEIQYF
TRBV29-1	TRBJ2-1	-	TRBD2	TGCAGCGTTGAATGGCCGGGACTAGCGGGGATTAGCTACAATGAGCAGTTCTTC	CSVEWPGLAGISYNEQFF
TRBV4-1	TRBJ1-1	-	-	TGCGCCAGCAGAAACCTGAACACTGAAGCTTTCTTT	CASRNLNTEAFF
TRBV5-1	TRBJ2-1	-	-	TGCGCCAGCAGCTTCGCGTTGGAGCAGTTCTTC	CASSFALEQFF
TRBV20-1	TRBJ2-5	once	TRBD2	TGCAGTGCTAGTCGCGCGGGGGGGAATCAAGAGACCCAGTACTTC	CSASRAGGNQETQYF
TRBV18	TRBJ2-4	many	-	TGTGCCAGCTCACCACCCGGAGACGTTCAGTACTTC	CASSPPGDVQYF
TRBV20-1	TRBJ1-1	-	-	TGCAGTGCTAGGGGAGTTAACACTGAAGCTTTCTTT	CSARGVNTEAFF
TRBV18	TRBJ1-5	-	-	TGTGCCAGCTCACCAGTCACTGCGAATCAGCCCCAGCATTTT	CASSPVTANQPQHF
TRBV7-9	TRBJ1-2	-	TRBD1	TGTACCAGCAGCTTAGGGAGGACAGGAACCTTCTATGGCTACACCTTC	CTSSLGRTGTFYGYTF
TRBV10-3	TRBJ2-3	few	-	TGTGCCATCAGCTATACCGGGACCGAAGCGCAGTATTTT	CAISYTGTEAQYF
TRBV5-5	TRBJ2-7	-	TRBD1	TGTGCCAGCAGTCCCAACCCGGGACAGGCCTACGAGCAGTACTTC	CASSPNPGQAYEQYF
TRBV20-1	TRBJ2-7	-	-	TGCAGTGCCAACGCTAAGGGGCCCGAGCAGTACTTC	CSANAKGPEQYF
TRBV6-5	TRBJ2-7	few	-	TGTGCCAGCAGCTCCGGTTTTGGTGAGCAGTACTTC	CASSSGFGEQYF
TRBV14	TRBJ1-4	-	-	TGTGCCAGCAGCCAAGCGCAAGGGGCTATCCTTCATGAAAAACTGTTTTTT	CASSQAQGAILHEKLFF
TRBV10-3	TRBJ2-7	-	TRBD1	TGCGCCATCAACCCCGGGACAGGGGATAACGAGCAGTACTTC	CAINPGTGDNEQYF
TRBV7-2	TRBJ1-5	few	-	TGTGCCAGCAGCCAGGGACGAGGCAATCAGCCCCAGCATTTT	CASSQGRGNQPQHF
TRBV11-1	TRBJ1-1	many	-	TGTGCCAGCAGCCTAAATCAGGGGAACACTGAAGCTTTCTTT	CASSLNQGNTEAFF
TRBV29-1	TRBJ1-2	few	TRBD1	TGCAGCGTTGAAGATCAACAGGGGATAGCTGGCTACACCTTC	CSVEDQQGIAGYTF
TRBV20-1	TRBJ1-2	-	-	TGCAGTGCTTCAGTGAGGGGAGGTGGCTACACCTTC	CSASVRGGGYTF
TRBV12-5	TRBJ1-3	-	-	TGTGCTAGTGGTTTGGTACTGGGGCCAGGGTTAAACACCATATATTTT	CASGLVLGPGLNTIYF
TRBV18	TRBJ2-3	few	TRBD2	TGTGCCAGCTCACCACTGACTAGCGGGGGCACAGATACGCAGTATTTT	CASSPLTSGGTDTQYF
TRBV4-2	TRBJ2-3	-	TRBD2	TGTGCCAGCAGCCAGGACCCTAGCGGGGGATACACAGATACGCAGTATTTT	CASSQDPSGGYTDTQYF
TRBV7-9	TRBJ1-2	few	-	TGTGCCAGCAGCTTATTCGAGGGTGGCTACACCTTC	CASSLFEGGYTF
TRBV3-1	TRBJ2-2	-	-	TGTGCCAGCAGCCAAGCAGGGGTAAACACCGGGGAGCTGTTTTTT	CASSQAGVNTGELFF
TRBV10-3	TRBJ1-2	-	TRBD1	TGTGCCATCAGTCCGGGACAGCCAGCCTATGGCTACACCTTC	CAISPGQPAYGYTF
TRBV2	TRBJ1-2	-	-	TGTGCCATCGGGGGACGGGGCAACTATGGCTACACCTTC	CAIGGRGNYGYTF
TRBV3-1	TRBJ2-5	few	-	TGTGCCAGCAGCCGCCGACCAGTAGAGACCCAGTACTTC	CASSRRPVETQYF
TRBV7-8	TRBJ2-3	few	TRBD2	TGTGCCAGCAGCTTAGGACTAGCGGGGGGTCACCTTCTGAGCACAGATACGCAGTATTTT	CASSLGLAGGHLLSTDTQYF
TRBV6-5	TRBJ1-1	few	-	TGTGCCAGCAGTTACACCCGACTGAGGGCAGGGAGGTTTACTGAAGCTTTCTTT	CASSYTRLRAGRFTEAFF
TRBV20-1	TRBJ2-1	-	TRBD2	TGCAGTGCTAAAAGCGGGACCTCCTACAATGAGCAGTTCTTC	CSAKSGTSYNEQFF
TRBV2	TRBJ1-2	few	TRBD1	TGTGCCAGCCTGGGACAGGGGTTATACTATGGCTACACCTTC	CASLGQGLYYGYTF
TRBV7-9	TRBJ1-1	few	-	TGTGCCAGCAGCTGGGGTCCGAACACTGAAGCTTTCTTT	CASSWGPNTEAFF
TRBV29-1	TRBJ1-2	-	-	TGCAGCGTTGGTACGGCGCGGGGCTACACCTTC	CSVGTARGYTF
TRBV5-1	TRBJ1-1	-	TRBD1	TGCGCCAGCAGCTCCACGGGGGACAGTGAAGCTTTCTTT	CASSSTGDSEAFF
TRBV10-3	TRBJ2-5	-	-	TGTGCCATCAGTGAGGGGCGGTACCAAGAGACCCAGTACTTC	CAISEGRYQETQYF